The 23 T cell receptor beta chains in this list originate from one sample, sequenced in a study of T cells in Graves' hyperthyroidism and ophthalmopathy. Template material for amplifying TCR beta CDR3 regions consisted of RNA transcripts. Primed by the HTBI set, a first-round RT-PCR was run on the TCR CDR3. TCRdb re-called the multiplex PCR reads through MiXCR, storing one row per CDR3 protein. This table has about 360,000 distinct CDR3 sequences, over 15% appearing once. Sequencing input: blood. These receptors came from a woman younger than 35 with Graves' hyperthyroidism.

This clonotype has only a few counts. This rearrangement joins TRBV6-1 to TRBJ2-2; TRBD2 is a possible D gene (7 bases). Germline V gives CDR1 MNHNS, CDR2 SASEGT. The CDR3 contains 15 residues. The V end lost 5 bases, the J end lost 4 bases, and 14 bases lay between the germline ends. CDR3 nucleotides: TGTGCCAGCAGTCGGAAGGGGGAGGGCACCGGGGAGCTGTTTTTT. Encoded protein: CASSRKGEGTGELFF.

This clonotype has at least ten counts. V is TRBV9 and J is TRBJ2-7, with a weak D call TRBD1 (5 bases). CDR3 length: 14 amino acids. The V and J ends lost 7 bases and 3 bases respectively, with 17 bases between them. CDR1 is SGDLS and CDR2 is YYNGEE in the germline V gene. CDR3 nucleotides: TGTGCCAGCTCCGCCCGGGCAGGGATCTACGAGCAGTACTTC. It specifies CASSARAGIYEQYF. Complete variable domain (other parts from reference TRBV9 and TRBJ2-7): DSGVTQTPKHLITATGQRVTLRCSPRSGDLSVYWYQQSLDQGLQFLIQYYNGEERAKGNILERFSAQQFPDLHSELNLSSLELGDSALYFCASSARAGIYEQYFGPGTRLTVT.

At least ten counts were recorded for this clonotype. The chain employs TRBV7-2 and TRBJ2-3, with 12 bases matching TRBD2. With V trimmed by 4 bases and J by 6 bases, 8 bases remained unmatched. The CDR3 has 16 residues. Germline V gene data show CDR1 as SGHTA and CDR2 as FQGNSA. CDR3 protein: CASSSASGGAGDTQYF. The CDR3, as DNA: TGTGCCAGCAGCTCCGCTAGCGGGGGGGCGGGGGATACGCAGTATTTT.

This clonotype was seen only a few times. The rearrangement uses TRBV28 and TRBJ2-7, with 8 bases aligning to TRBD2. The length of the CDR3 is 14 residues. J lost 0 bases, V lost 10 bases, and 8 bases had no gene match. In germline, CDR1 is MDHEN, CDR2 SYDVKM. CDR3 coding DNA: TGTGCCACACGGGGGGGAGTCGGCTCCTACGAGCAGTACTTC. It specifies CATRGGVGSYEQYF.

The J gene is TRBJ1-2, the V gene TRBV19; D gene ambiguous. V was pared by 4 bases and J by 8 bases, with 11 bases between. CDR1 is LNHDA and CDR2 is SQIVND in the germline V gene (reference sequence). This CDR3 has 12 amino acids. CDR3 residues: CASSRGNLGYTF. The CDR3 DNA is TGTGCCAGTAGTAGAGGCAACCTCGGCTACACCTTC. Based on the CDR3 plus reference TRBV19 and TRBJ1-2, the full variable domain is DGGITQSPKYLFRKEGQNVTLSCEQNLNHDAMYWYRQDPGQGLRLIYYSQIVNDFQKGDIAEGYSVSREKKESFPLTVTSAQKNPTAFYLCASSRGNLGYTFGSGTRLTVV.

Ten or more counts support this clonotype. This chain uses TRBV5-6 with TRBJ2-5, with 9 bases matching TRBD2. The length of the CDR3 is 14 residues. Germline lookup yields CDR1 SGHDT and CDR2 YYEEEE. The ends lost 3 bases at V and 5 bases at J; junction bases unmatched: 5. The CDR3 DNA follows: TGTGCCAGCAGCTCGGGACTAGCTAGGGAGACCCAGTACTTC. The encoded protein is CASSSGLARETQYF.

J is TRBJ1-2 and V is TRBV12-3 or TRBV12-4, with D perhaps TRBD1 (6 bases). V was clipped by 5 bases and J by 7 bases, with 11 bases between them. CDR3 length: 12 amino acids. CDR3 bases: TGTGCCAGCAGTCTCGGGACATCTGGCTACACCTTC. It specifies CASSLGTSGYTF.

This clonotype was counted at least ten times. The junction departs from germline at one end; a sequencing error may be responsible. The chain is built from TRBV18 and TRBJ1-2; D might be TRBD1 (5 bases). This CDR3 is 14 amino acids long. Germline V CDR1 and CDR2: KGHSH, LQKENI. CDR3 in amino acids: CVSSPDSSYDGYTF. The CDR3 region has the DNA TGTGTCAGCTCCCCAGACAGCAGCTACGATGGCTACACCTTC.

This clonotype has ten or more counts. The rearrangement uses TRBV10-1 and TRBJ2-2, with D unclear. In germline, CDR1 is WNHNN, CDR2 SYGVQD (reference sequence). The CDR3 has 13 amino acids. Trimming took 3 bases from V and 1 from J, leaving 3 bases between them. The CDR3 protein is CASSDQNTGELFF. CDR3 DNA sequence: TGCGCCAGCAGTGATCAGAACACCGGGGAGCTGTTTTTT.

This clonotype was recorded a few times. The chain carries TRBV3-1 and TRBJ1-1, with TRBD1 matching 8 bases. V dropped 2 bases and J dropped 10; count of bases not matched to a gene: 12. The CDR3 loop spans 15 amino acids. The V gene's germline CDR1 is LGHDT and CDR2 YNNKEL (reference sequence). The CDR3 DNA is TGTGCCAGCAGCCAATTAGGCAGGGGGCTTCGGTTAGCTTTCTTT. Its protein product is CASSQLGRGLRLAFF.

This clonotype was picked up many times. The chain combines TRBV5-6 with TRBJ1-1, with a weak D call TRBD1 (5 bases). CDR3 size: 16 residues. Between the trimmed V and J ends, which lost 7 bases and 3 bases, there was a span of 22 bases. Germline-derived CDR1 and CDR2 are SGHDT and YYEEEE. The CDR3 is CASRDFLKGRDTEAFF. CDR3 coding DNA: TGTGCCAGCCGGGACTTCCTCAAAGGGAGGGACACTGAAGCTTTCTTT.

This clonotype was counted at least ten times. The chain uses TRBV20-1 and TRBJ1-5; 8 nucleotides align to TRBD1. Germline V gene data show CDR1 as DFQATT and CDR2 as SNEGSKA (reference sequence). V was pared by 3 bases and J by 4 bases, with 11 bases of the junction left unmatched. The length of the CDR3 is 16 residues. DNA for the CDR3: TGCAGTGCTAGCGAGAATGGACAGGGTGGAAATCAGCCCCAGCATTTT. Translation: CSASENGQGGNQPQHF.

The rearrangement joins TRBV12-3 or TRBV12-4 to TRBJ1-4; TRBD1 matches at 7 bases. V shed 5 bases, J shed 4 bases, and the junction held 4 bases outside the gene matches. CDR3 length: 14 residues. The CDR3 nucleotides read TGTGCCAGCAGTCCGGGACAGTTTAATGAAAAACTGTTTTTT. Translated, it gives CASSPGQFNEKLFF.

This clonotype was seen many times. This rearrangement joins TRBV11-2 to TRBJ2-7, with D maybe TRBD2 (6 bases). CDR3 size: 14 residues. Trimming removed 2 bases from V and 2 bases from J, with 10 bases in between. CDR1 is SGHAT, CDR2 FQNNGV, per germline. CDR3: CASSLNGGTYEQYF. In DNA form, the CDR3 reads TGTGCCAGCAGCTTAAATGGGGGGACCTACGAGCAGTACTTC.

This clonotype was recorded many times. The rearrangement joins TRBV25-1 to TRBJ2-5; D assignment may be TRBD1 or TRBD2 (5 bases each). The CDR3 extends over 15 amino acids. Looked up from germline, CDR1 is MGHDK and CDR2 is SYGVNS. V lost 5 bases and J lost 3, with 16 bases in between. The CDR3 here is CASSLGGTGKETQYF. DNA for the CDR3: TGTGCCAGCAGTCTTGGTGGGACGGGTAAAGAGACCCAGTACTTC. Combining the CDR3 with reference TRBV25-1 and TRBJ2-5 gives the whole variable domain EADIYQTPRYLVIGTGKKITLECSQTMGHDKMYWYQQDPGMELHLIHYSYGVNSTEKGDLSSESTVSRIRTEHFPLTLESARPSHTSQYLCASSLGGTGKETQYFGPGTRLLVL.

CDR3 sequence (DNA): TGTGCCATCAGTGAGTTAACGGCGAACACCGGGGAGCTGTTTTTT. It is translated as CAISELTANTGELFF. The V gene is TRBV10-3, the J gene TRBJ2-2; D is unresolved. The CDR3 totals 15 residues. Trimming removed 1 base from V and 0 bases from J, with 6 bases in between. Looked up from germline, CDR1 is ENHRY and CDR2 is SYGVKD.

This clonotype was observed many times. The V gene is TRBV10-3, the J gene TRBJ1-2; D unresolved. V was shortened by 3 bases and J by 1 base, with 12 bases between the two germline ends. Germline V gene sequence: CDR1 ENHRY, CDR2 SYGVKD. This CDR3 region has 15 residues. CDR3 protein: CAISDSAGINYGYTF. As DNA, the CDR3 is TGTGCCATCAGTGACTCGGCAGGCATTAACTATGGCTACACCTTC.

This clonotype was detected a few times. The genes are TRBV10-3 and TRBJ1-5; D gene unclear. The CDR3 is 13 residues long. CDR1 is ENHRY and CDR2 is SYGVKD in the germline V gene. V was pared by 10 bases and J by 5 bases, with 15 bases between. The CDR3 here is CATVKEEDQPQHF. CDR3 nucleotide sequence: TGTGCCACGGTTAAGGAGGAGGATCAGCCCCAGCATTTT.

This clonotype was seen many times. This chain uses TRBV6-5 with TRBJ2-2; D gene ambiguous. The CDR3 spans 14 residues. The germline V and J ends were trimmed by 2 bases and 4 bases, with 8 bases remaining between them. Germline CDR1 reads MNHEY; CDR2 reads SVGAGI. CDR3 region: CASSYLRSTGELFF. The CDR3 DNA reads as TGTGCCAGCAGTTACCTGCGATCCACCGGGGAGCTGTTTTTT.

The rearrangement links TRBV5-1 to TRBJ2-7; a possible D gene is TRBD1 (5 bases). There are 21 residues in the CDR3. V was cut by 0 bases and J by 1 base, with 29 bases left in between. CDR1 SGHRS and CDR2 YFSETQ come from the germline V gene. The DNA for the CDR3 is TGCGCCAGCAGCTTGGGATTATCGGTAATAGGGGAAATCAGGATTTCCTACGAGCAGTACTTC. It encodes CASSLGLSVIGEIRISYEQYF.

This clonotype was counted many times. The J gene is TRBJ1-5, the V gene TRBV6-1, with TRBD1 as a possible D gene (5 bases). Trimming cost V 6 bases and J 1 base, with 10 bases left between them. Per the germline V gene, CDR1 is MNHNS and CDR2 is SASEGT. The CDR3 has 14 residues. The CDR3 coding sequence is TGTGCCAGCAGGATGGGGGGGAGCAATCAGCCCCAGCATTTT. Amino acid sequence: CASRMGGSNQPQHF.

The rearrangement links TRBV3-1 to TRBJ1-1; D is uncertain. The CDR3 is 15 residues long. The germline V gene encodes CDR1 LGHDT and CDR2 YNNKEL (reference sequence). Trimming took off 1 base at V and 2 bases at J, with 11 bases between the two ends. The CDR3 DNA sequence: TGTGCCAGCAGCCAAGGTCGTCAGATAAACACTGAAGCTTTCTTT. This translates into CASSQGRQINTEAFF.

The rearrangement joins TRBV7-8 to TRBJ2-7; 13 bases match TRBD2. Germline loops: CDR1 SGHVS, CDR2 FQNEAQ. The CDR3 runs to 16 residues. With V trimmed by 5 bases and J by 11 bases, 15 bases remained unmatched. CDR3 nucleotide sequence: TGTGCCAGCAGCCGGCCAGGACTAGCGGGAGAGGTGGGAAAGTACTTC. Residues: CASSRPGLAGEVGKYF.